Listed here are 19 T cell receptor beta chains from one sample, sequenced in a study of blood T cell repertoires in COVID-19. TCRdb's copy holds only in-frame clones and misses some; the assay was immunoSEQ multiplex PCR. The table includes fewer than 500,000 clones, 70% to 90% detected once. Material: peripheral blood. The source of these receptors is a man aged 18 to 29 with COVID-19, enrolled during active disease.

The count of this clone is one. The chain couples TRBV5-1 to TRBJ2-5; D unclear. Trimming took off 0 bases at V and 1 base at J, with 19 bases between the two ends. Germline loops: CDR1 SGHRS, CDR2 YFSETQ. This CDR3 is built from 18 residues. The CDR3 DNA is TGCGCCAGCAGCTTGGCCCCAACGATCGGAGCTACCCAAGAGACCCAGTACTTC. Amino acid sequence: CASSLAPTIGATQETQYF.

This chain joins TRBV5-1 and TRBJ2-5; the D gene is possibly TRBD2 (5 bases). V was pared by 0 bases and J by 5 bases, with 11 bases between. The CDR3 has 14 residues. The germline CDR1 and CDR2 sequences are SGHRS and YFSETQ. The CDR3 here is CASSLGSTRETQYF. CDR3 coding DNA: TGCGCCAGCAGCTTGGGATCCACTAGGGAGACCCAGTACTTC.

The chain has TRBV5-6 and TRBJ2-7; the match to TRBD2 covers 9 bases. Germline V gene lookup returns CDR1 SGHDT and CDR2 YYEEEE. Trimming at V came to 2 bases and at J to 0 bases, leaving 3 bases not matched to a gene. CDR3 length: 15 amino acids. The CDR3 sequence is CASSLPSGISYEQYF. The DNA for the CDR3 is TGTGCCAGCAGCTTACCTAGCGGGATCTCCTACGAGCAGTACTTC. Full variable domain (rest looked up from reference TRBV5-6 and TRBJ2-7): DAGVTQSPTHLIKTRGQQVTLRCSPKSGHDTVSWYQQALGQGPQFIFQYYEEEERQRGNFPDRFSGHQFPNYSSELNVNALLLGDSALYLCASSLPSGISYEQYFGPGTRLTVT.

CDR3 nucleotide sequence: TGCGCCAGCAGCTTGGCCCGCGGGAGGGCCTACAATGAGCAGTTCTTC. It is translated as CASSLARGRAYNEQFF. The V gene is TRBV5-1, the J gene TRBJ2-1; 9 nucleotides match TRBD2. The CDR3 sequence is 16 residues long. V lost 0 bases and J lost 2; bases outside the gene matches: 3. The germline gives CDR1 SGHRS, CDR2 YFSETQ. The variable domain in full, with the rest retrieved from reference TRBV5-1 and TRBJ2-1, is KAGVTQTPRYLIKTRGQQVTLSCSPISGHRSVSWYQQTPGQGLQFLFEYFSETQRNKGNFPGRFSGRQFSNSRSEMNVSTLELGDSALYLCASSLARGRAYNEQFFGPGTRLTVL.

This clone has a single count. V and J are TRBV5-4 and TRBJ2-5, with TRBD1 matching over 10 bases. With 3 bases clipped from V and 4 bases from J, the junction kept 6 bases outside the gene matches. The CDR3 sequence is 15 residues long. CDR1 SGHNT and CDR2 YYREEE come from the germline V gene (reference sequence). The CDR3 bases are TGTGCCAGCAGCTCACCGGGACAGGGGATAGAGACCCAGTACTTC. As protein: CASSSPGQGIETQYF.

The rearrangement joins TRBV7-9 to TRBJ2-3, with D maybe TRBD2 (6 bases). The CDR3 has 15 residues. With 4 bases removed from V and 2 bases from J, the gap between germline ends came to 13 bases. Germline CDR1 is SEHNR and CDR2 is FQNEAQ (reference sequence). This chain's CDR3 is CASSSSGTSTDTQYF. The CDR3 DNA is TGTGCCAGCAGCTCTTCCGGGACTTCCACAGATACGCAGTATTTT. The full variable domain, with the rest looked up from reference TRBV7-9 and TRBJ2-3, is DTGVSQNPRHKITKRGQNVTFRCDPISEHNRLYWYRQTLGQGPEFLTYFQNEAQLEKSRLLSDRFSAERPKGSFSTLEIQRTEQGDSAMYLCASSSSGTSTDTQYFGPGTRLTVL.

V usage is TRBV18 and J usage is TRBJ2-1, with 9 bases fitting TRBD1. The CDR3 contains 16 residues. V was clipped by 4 bases and J by 0 bases; unmatched bases: 4. The germline gives CDR1 KGHSH, CDR2 LQKENI. For the CDR3, the DNA is TGTGCCAGCTCACAACCGGGACAGGGCTCCTACAATGAGCAGTTCTTC. Translated: CASSQPGQGSYNEQFF.

This chain connects TRBV12-3 or TRBV12-4 to TRBJ1-6; unclear D gene. Trimming left V 1 base short and J 14 bases short, with 12 bases between. The CDR3 is 13 amino acids. The CDR3: CASSLGQDRTLHF. As DNA, the CDR3 is TGTGCCAGCAGTTTAGGGCAGGATAGGACCCTCCACTTT.

The chain couples TRBV19 to TRBJ1-2, with TRBD1 matching 9 bases. V dropped 4 bases and J dropped 4; count of bases not matched to a gene: 10. Per germline, CDR1 LNHDA and CDR2 SQIVND (reference sequence). The CDR3 loop spans 16 amino acids. The CDR3: CASSSGTGRYGYGYTF. The CDR3 coding sequence is TGTGCCAGTAGTAGTGGGACAGGGCGATACGGCTATGGCTACACCTTC.

The chain links TRBV5-8 to TRBJ2-3; 8 bases align to TRBD1. This CDR3 is 18 amino acids long. Germline lookup yields CDR1 SGHTS and CDR2 YDEGEE. J lost 3 bases, V lost 1 base, and 13 bases had no gene match. The CDR3 sequence is CASSLSWIPTGVTDTQYF. The CDR3, as DNA: TGTGCCAGCAGCTTGTCCTGGATCCCGACAGGGGTGACAGATACGCAGTATTTT.

The V and J genes are TRBV4-2 and TRBJ2-1; 12 nucleotides agree with TRBD2. The germline gives CDR1 LGHNA, CDR2 YNFKEQ. This CDR3 comprises 16 residues. The ends lost 1 base at V and 5 bases at J; junction bases unmatched: 3. For the CDR3, the DNA is TGTGCCAGCAGCCAAGTCGGGACTAGCGGGCACAATGAGCAGTTCTTC. Protein: CASSQVGTSGHNEQFF.

The V gene is TRBV10-2, the J gene TRBJ2-5, with TRBD1 matching 10 bases. Germline V CDR1 and CDR2: WSHSY, SAAADI. This CDR3 contains 14 residues. The V gene end was trimmed by 0 bases and the J gene end by 7 bases; junction bases not matched to a gene: 2. CDR3 DNA sequence: TGCGCCAGCAGTGAGTCTCGGACAGGGGGGACCCAGTACTTC. Residues: CASSESRTGGTQYF.

This clone was seen a handful of times. This chain's CDR3 is CASRSGRDTSYEQYF. The CDR3 DNA sequence: TGTGCCAGCAGGTCAGGCCGGGACACATCTTACGAGCAGTACTTC. The V gene is TRBV6-5, the J gene TRBJ2-7, with a possible D match to TRBD1 (6 bases). The germline V and J ends were trimmed by 6 bases and 4 bases, with 19 bases remaining between them. The CDR3 consists of 15 residues. In germline, CDR1 is MNHEY, CDR2 SVGAGI.

The chain recombines TRBV5-6 with TRBJ2-5, with 10 bases matching TRBD2. Germline CDR1 and CDR2: SGHDT and YYEEEE. The ends lost 2 bases at V and 1 base at J; junction bases unmatched: 2. The length of the CDR3 is 15 residues. This CDR3 is CASSFSGGLQETQYF. The CDR3 nucleotides read TGTGCCAGCAGCTTTAGCGGGGGGCTCCAAGAGACCCAGTACTTC.

The chain employs TRBV5-8 and TRBJ2-5, with D possibly being TRBD1 (5 bases). The CDR3 consists of 17 residues. Looked up from germline, CDR1 is SGHTS and CDR2 is YDEGEE. Trimming left V 1 base short and J 0 bases short, with 16 bases between. The CDR3 nucleotides are TGTGCCAGCAGCTTGATGGGGCTGGGTACCTACCAAGAGACCCAGTACTTC. It translates to CASSLMGLGTYQETQYF.

The rearrangement links TRBV6-5 to TRBJ1-1, with D maybe TRBD1 (6 bases). Trimming left V 6 bases short and J 3 bases short, with 14 bases between. Germline V lookup: CDR1 MNHEY, CDR2 SVGAGI. CDR3 length equals 14 residues. Here the CDR3 reads CASRRGGEYTEAFF. DNA of the CDR3: TGTGCCAGCAGGAGGGGGGGAGAGTACACTGAAGCTTTCTTT.

The rearrangement uses TRBV5-1 and TRBJ2-3, with D possibly matching TRBD2 (6 bases). Germline V lookup: CDR1 SGHRS, CDR2 YFSETQ. The CDR3 contains 17 residues. Trimming shortened V by 3 bases and J by 4 bases, and 21 bases separated the two germline ends. The CDR3: CASSSPSGETVSDTQYF. The DNA for the CDR3 is TGCGCCAGCAGCTCCCCATCGGGGGAGACGGTCTCAGATACGCAGTATTTT.

V gene TRBV20-1 combines with J gene TRBJ2-7; D unresolved. Trimming removed 3 bases at V and 6 bases at J, with 15 bases between. Per germline, CDR1 DFQATT and CDR2 SNEGSKA (reference sequence). CDR3 length: 13 residues. This chain's CDR3 is CSASLPIRPEQYF. The CDR3 DNA sequence: TGCAGTGCTAGTCTACCCATCCGCCCCGAGCAGTACTTC.

The chain is built from TRBV15 and TRBJ1-4; 11 positions match TRBD1. V lost 3 bases to trimming and J lost 1 base; unmatched junction nucleotides: 1. CDR3 length equals 16 residues. Germline assignment: CDR1 LNHNV and CDR2 YYDKDF (reference sequence). The CDR3 protein is CATSRGQGVTNEKLFF. The CDR3, as DNA: TGTGCCACCAGCAGGGGACAGGGGGTAACTAATGAAAAACTGTTTTTT.